This TCR beta chain was obtained from a study of cytomegalovirus exposure and HLA in healthy donors (dated by TCRdb to 2017 to 2019). About the study as a whole: A later analysis indicated that the 120 validation repertoires were generated on the platform also employed for the roughly 650 repertoires of the first cohort. The aim of the study was to test whether cataloging public T cell receptors could identify signatures of past pathogen exposure. In addition to the first cohort of 666 subjects, a separate validation cohort of 120 different subjects was used. To predict cytomegalovirus infection status, the study combined high-throughput TCR immunosequencing, statistical association of individual TCRs with disease status, and machine learning.

Receptor amplification or capture employed the immunoSEQ multiplex PCR assay. As for the authors' bioinformatics: To diagnose cytomegalovirus status from the catalog of TCR beta chain sequences, a statistical classification framework was built. The clones in this table, taken by TCRdb from immuneACCESS, are in-frame only. Not every clone is retained; where verified, under half of the shortfall comes from an unresolved V gene, and the cause of the rest is unknown. The D gene and trimming were derived from the DNA, and the V and J assignments and clone size from that table. Across this sample there are 200,000 to 250,000 clones, with 75% to 95% seen only once. The ten largest clones represent roughly 1% of the sample. For this clone: This receptor's antigen is unknown. The input lacks base qualities; no much larger clone sits a single base away.

Donors formed part of the validation cohort, which comprised over a hundred subjects and was distinct from the first cohort of 690 or so subjects. Here is what the overall study found, with its caveats: In a later analysis, TCRs clustered in the first cohort were found to also tend to co-occur in the approximately 110 validation repertoires, with approximately 94% of cluster scores above 0. A later analysis lacked HLA typing for the validation cohort, so it scored co-occurrence in that cohort across all 130 or so repertoires. Cytomegalovirus status was reported to be diagnosed by the classifier with high specificity and sensitivity in both the original and validation cohorts. The authors suggested that the approach could potentially be generalized to other disease states and immunological phenotypes. In vitro tests confirmed that three of the cytomegalovirus-associated TCR beta chains recognize cytomegalovirus antigens. The study listed 164 TCR beta chains as associated with cytomegalovirus. Most TCR sequences were seen in very few donors, while some public TCRs were found in many individuals.

CDR1 and CDR2, per the germline V gene, are SGHRS and YFSETQ. V lost 1 base and J lost 7 bases; the stretch between them is 16 bases long. Measured from the cysteine to the phenylalanine, the CDR3 is 15 residues long. Only the CDR3 portion is preserved as DNA: 45 bases, with reading frame beginning at the first base. The sequence derives from a woman aged 18-35 years in good health and CMV-seronegative. The rearrangement joined TRBV5-1 to TRBJ2-3; a tentative D call is TRBD2 (6 bases match). Sequencing used PBMCs. The CDR3 region: CASSLSRESFNTQYF. The nucleotide sequence reads as follows: TGCGCCAGCAGCTTGAGCCGGGAGAGCTTCAATACGCAGTATTTT.